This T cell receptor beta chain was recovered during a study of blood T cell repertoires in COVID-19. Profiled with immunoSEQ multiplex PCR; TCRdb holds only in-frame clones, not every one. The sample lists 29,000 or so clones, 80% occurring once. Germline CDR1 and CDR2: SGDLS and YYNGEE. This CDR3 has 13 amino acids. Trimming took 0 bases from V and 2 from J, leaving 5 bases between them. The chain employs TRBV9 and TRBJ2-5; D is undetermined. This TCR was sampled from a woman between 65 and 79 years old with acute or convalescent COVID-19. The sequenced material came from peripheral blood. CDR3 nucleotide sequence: TGTGCCAGCAGCGTAGGCAGGCAAGAGACCCAGTACTTC. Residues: CASSVGRQETQYF.